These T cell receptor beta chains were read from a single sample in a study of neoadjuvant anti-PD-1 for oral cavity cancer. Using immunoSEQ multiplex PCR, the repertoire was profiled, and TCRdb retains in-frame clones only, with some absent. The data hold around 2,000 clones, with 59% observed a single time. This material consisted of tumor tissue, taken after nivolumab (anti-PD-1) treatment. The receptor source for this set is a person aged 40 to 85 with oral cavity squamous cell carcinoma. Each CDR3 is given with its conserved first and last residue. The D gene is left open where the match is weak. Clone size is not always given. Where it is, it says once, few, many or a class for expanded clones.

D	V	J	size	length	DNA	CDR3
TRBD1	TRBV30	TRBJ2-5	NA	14	TGTGCCTGGAGTTTGGGACAGACGCGAGAGACCCAGTACTTC	CAWSLGQTRETQYF
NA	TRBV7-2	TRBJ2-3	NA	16	TGTGCCAGCAGCTTTACTGGGGGCGCGAGCACAGATACGCAGTATTTT	CASSFTGGASTDTQYF
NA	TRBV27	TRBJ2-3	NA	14	TGTGCCAGCAGTAAGAGACAGAGCACAGATACGCAGTATTTT	CASSKRQSTDTQYF
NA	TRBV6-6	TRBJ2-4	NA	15	TGTGCCAGCAGTTACCTCAACGGCGGCAAAAACATTCAGTACTTC	CASSYLNGGKNIQYF
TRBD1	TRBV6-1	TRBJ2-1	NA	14	TGTGCCAGCTGGCTGGGACAGGGGGCGAATGAGCAGTTCTTC	CASWLGQGANEQFF
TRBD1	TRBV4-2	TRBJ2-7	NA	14	TGTGCCAGCAGCAGGACAGGTTCGGCCTACGAGCAGTACTTC	CASSRTGSAYEQYF
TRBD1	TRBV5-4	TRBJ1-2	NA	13	TGTGCCAGCAGCCCCGGGACAGGGTTCGTCTACACCTTC	CASSPGTGFVYTF
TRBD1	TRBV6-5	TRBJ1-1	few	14	TGTGCCAGCAGGCAACCGTCGGGACAGTTGCAAGCTTTCTTT	CASRQPSGQLQAFF
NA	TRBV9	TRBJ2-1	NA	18	TGTGCCAGCAGCGTAGGGCACACGTCAGGACGGGCTCTTAATGAGCAGTTCTTC	CASSVGHTSGRALNEQFF
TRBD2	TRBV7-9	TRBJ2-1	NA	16	TGTGCCAGCAGCTCGGATGGAACTAGCGGTTACAATGAGCAGTTCTTC	CASSSDGTSGYNEQFF
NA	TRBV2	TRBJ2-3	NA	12	TGTGCCAGCAGGCCACCCGCAGATACGCAGTATTTT	CASRPPADTQYF
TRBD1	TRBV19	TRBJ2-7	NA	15	TGTGCCAGTAGTATTCAGGGACAGGGGACGTACGAGCAGTACTTC	CASSIQGQGTYEQYF
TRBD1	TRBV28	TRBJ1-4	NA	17	TGTGCCAGCAGTACCCGGACAGGGGGCATCTTGCGGGAAAAACTGTTTTTT	CASSTRTGGILREKLFF
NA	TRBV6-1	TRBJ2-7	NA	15	TGTGCCAGCAGTGAAGGGAGGGGAAGGTCCTACGAGCAGTACTTC	CASSEGRGRSYEQYF
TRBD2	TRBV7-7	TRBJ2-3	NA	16	TGTGCTAGCAGCTTAGCGTTTGGCGGGAGTGCAGATACGCAGTATTTT	CASSLAFGGSADTQYF